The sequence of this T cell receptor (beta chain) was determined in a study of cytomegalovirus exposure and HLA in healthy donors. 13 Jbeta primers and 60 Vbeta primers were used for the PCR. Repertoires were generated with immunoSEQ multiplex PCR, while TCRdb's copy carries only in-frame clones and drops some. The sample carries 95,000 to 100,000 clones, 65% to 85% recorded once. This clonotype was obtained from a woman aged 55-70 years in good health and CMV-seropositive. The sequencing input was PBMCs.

DNA for the CDR3: TGCAGCGTTAGCGGGAGGGCCTGGAATGAGCAGTTCTTC. Translating gives CSVSGRAWNEQFF. The chain has TRBV29-1 and TRBJ2-1; 10 bases agree with TRBD2. Germline V gene lookup returns CDR1 SQVTM and CDR2 ANQGSEA. The CDR3 runs to 13 residues. V lost 5 bases and J lost 7; bases outside the gene matches: 5.